The T cell receptor (beta chain) described here comes from a study of T cell changes during pregnancy in multiple sclerosis. Trimming cost V 6 bases and J 7 bases, with 18 bases left between them. CDR1 and CDR2 from the germline V gene are MNHEY and SVGAGI. The CDR3 totals 14 residues. Data came from immunoSEQ multiplex PCR; TCRdb stores just in-frame clones and leaves some out. The profile shows over 55,000 clones, 80% to 90% of them singletons. This sequence originates from a female donor with multiple sclerosis, enrolled in a pregnancy study. Sequences were derived from peripheral blood, sampled in the first trimester of pregnancy. This sequence joins TRBV6-5 and TRBJ1-2; D unclear. In DNA, the CDR3 is TGTGCCAGCAGCCCAAGTCCTAACAGTGGTGGCTACACCTTC. Protein sequence: CASSPSPNSGGYTF.